This T cell receptor (beta chain) comes out of a study of T cell repertoires in cytomegalovirus infection. This CDR3 has 13 amino acids. The germline CDR1 and CDR2 sequences are DFQATT and SNEGSKA (reference sequence). V shed 4 bases and J shed 8 bases, with 17 bases lying between them. TCRdb itself ran the reads through MiXCR, one entry per CDR3 protein. The repertoire includes about 340,000 distinct CDR3 sequences, about 29% of them detected once, and 15% to 20% sits in the top ten. In regard to this clonotype: Its antigen is not identified.

Study results and limitations: The cumulative frequency of public TCR beta families identified carriers of CMV plus the relevant HLA. Ex vivo, HLA-C-restricted CMV-specific TCR beta clonotypes prevailed over the rest of the response.

This receptor was identified in a human donor in good health (CMV status not recorded). Some clones in this sample may be carry-over from other donors' samples. The gene calls are TRBV20-1 and TRBJ1-2; a weak D match, TRBD1 (5 bases). The sequenced sample was cultured PBMCs, obtained from culture after CMV antigen stimulation. In DNA form, the CDR3 reads TGCAGTGCTATAAAAGGGCAGCGGGACGGCTACACCTTC. It is translated as CSAIKGQRDGYTF.